The rows below give T cell receptor beta chains drawn from one sample of a study of blood T cells in healthy people across ages. TCRdb itself ran the 5' RACE reads through MiXCR, one entry per CDR3 protein. Among approximately 880,000 distinct CDR3 sequences, around 48% were seen once, and the ten largest hold roughly 13%. Sequencing was performed on blood. Source of these receptors: a man aged 25 to 40 in good health. Each CDR3 is given with its conserved first and last residue. The D gene is left open where the match is weak. For some rows the clone size is stated as once, few or many, or as a class when expanded; others skip it.

J,D,size,V,CDR3,DNA
TRBJ2-7,-,-,TRBV7-8,CASSAGPNSYNEQYF,TGTGCCAGCAGCGCGGGTCCAAACTCCTACAATGAGCAGTACTTC
TRBJ1-2,-,-,TRBV29-1,CSVEQGGLGGYTF,TGCAGCGTGGAACAAGGGGGATTAGGCGGCTACACCTTC
TRBJ2-3,TRBD2,many,TRBV7-2,CASSLRRGIETDTQYF,TGTGCCAGCAGCTTAAGGCGGGGGATCGAAACAGATACGCAGTATTTT
TRBJ2-1,TRBD1,-,TRBV6-6,CASTIDRVEQFF,TGTGCCAGCACCATAGACAGGGTCGAGCAGTTCTTC
TRBJ2-7,-,few,TRBV5-1,CASGQKNLDTYEQYF,TGCGCCAGCGGCCAGAAGAATCTAGATACTTACGAGCAGTACTTC
TRBJ1-2,-,-,TRBV28,CAGSGGNGASGYTF,TGTGCCGGCAGTGGTGGGAACGGGGCGTCCGGCTACACCTTC
TRBJ2-3,-,few,TRBV7-2,CASAKQGSIRSTDTQYF,TGTGCCAGCGCCAAGCAGGGATCGATCCGGAGCACAGATACGCAGTATTTT
TRBJ1-5,TRBD1,-,TRBV6-1,CASSEARDRGMQPQHF,TGTGCCAGCAGTGAAGCTCGGGACAGGGGCATGCAGCCCCAGCATTTT
TRBJ1-1,-,-,TRBV12-3/TRBV12-4,CASSPTRDSQAFF,TGTGCCAGCAGCCCCACACGGGATTCTCAAGCTTTCTTT
TRBJ1-1,TRBD1,once,TRBV4-3,CASSQDRVGGEAEAFF,TGCGCCAGCAGCCAAGATCGGGTAGGGGGCGAGGCTGAAGCTTTCTTT
TRBJ2-2,-,-,TRBV6-1,CASRPTRGRANTGKLFF,TGTGCCAGCAGGCCCACCCGTGGCAGGGCTAACACCGGGAAGCTGTTTTTT
TRBJ2-1,TRBD2,-,TRBV5-1,CASSSTPGLAGQEQFF,TGCGCCAGCAGCTCCACTCCGGGACTAGCGGGGCAGGAGCAGTTCTTC
TRBJ2-7,-,few,TRBV7-6,CASSHSGYEQYF,TGTGCCAGCAGTCATTCGGGCTACGAGCAGTACTTC
TRBJ2-5,TRBD2,-,TRBV10-3,CAISRASGDQETQYF,TGTGCCATATCCCGGGCTAGCGGGGATCAAGAGACCCAGTACTTC
TRBJ2-1,-,-,TRBV24-1,CATSDQLTEQFF,TGTGCCACCAGTGACCAACTAACTGAGCAGTTCTTC
TRBJ1-2,-,few,TRBV29-1,CSVEAGKGYTF,TGCAGCGTTGAGGCAGGGAAAGGCTACACCTTC
TRBJ2-1,-,-,TRBV5-1,CASSLGQTAYNEQFF,TGCGCCAGCAGCTTGGGGCAGACCGCCTACAATGAGCAGTTCTTC
TRBJ2-1,TRBD2,few,TRBV7-2,CASSLMGAGGFYNEQFF,TGTGCCAGCAGCTTAATGGGGGCGGGGGGCTTCTACAATGAGCAGTTCTTC
TRBJ1-2,-,-,TRBV6-5,CASSYSLFGNYGYTF,TGTGCCAGCAGTTACTCACTTTTCGGTAACTATGGCTACACCTTC
TRBJ1-5,-,-,TRBV20-1,CSAAWGGSNQPQHF,TGCAGTGCTGCATGGGGGGGTAGCAATCAGCCCCAGCATTTT
TRBJ2-5,-,-,TRBV7-9,CASSLAQGNQETQYF,TGTGCCAGCAGCTTAGCGCAGGGAAACCAAGAGACCCAGTACTTC
TRBJ2-1,-,-,TRBV7-7,CASSLSGPSNEQFF,TGTGCCAGCAGCTTATCAGGACCCAGCAATGAGCAGTTCTTC
TRBJ2-7,TRBD1,-,TRBV4-1,CASSQGTGEEAQYF,TGCGCCAGCAGCCAAGGGACAGGGGAAGAGGCCCAGTACTTC
TRBJ2-7,-,-,TRBV28,CATHREGYEQYF,TGTGCCACTCACAGGGAAGGCTACGAGCAGTACTTC
TRBJ1-4,TRBD1,-,TRBV6-6,CASRGTVGTNEKLFF,TGTGCCAGCAGGGGGACAGTAGGAACTAATGAAAAACTGTTTTTT
TRBJ2-5,-,few,TRBV7-9,CASSLAAGPQETQYF,TGTGCCAGCAGCTTAGCGGCCGGGCCTCAAGAGACCCAGTACTTC
TRBJ2-2,-,-,TRBV4-2,CASSQDGVGGELFF,TGTGCCAGCAGCCAAGACGGGGTAGGCGGGGAGCTGTTTTTT
TRBJ2-2,TRBD1,few,TRBV2,CASRDRVNTGELFF,TGTGCCAGCAGGGACAGGGTGAACACCGGGGAGCTGTTTTTT
TRBJ1-6,TRBD1,-,TRBV20-1,CSARGQAPSPLHF,TGCAGTGCTAGGGGACAGGCCCCTTCACCCCTCCACTTT
TRBJ2-3,-,-,TRBV11-1,CASSLVSLRIPDTQYF,TGTGCCAGCAGCTTAGTGAGCCTGAGGATCCCAGATACGCAGTATTTT
TRBJ2-7,-,-,TRBV19,CASSIGRGGYEQYF,TGTGCCAGTAGTATAGGAAGGGGAGGCTACGAGCAGTACTTC
TRBJ2-1,TRBD2,-,TRBV20-1,CSATIGAGRRNEQFF,TGCAGTGCTACCATAGGAGCGGGGAGACGCAATGAGCAGTTCTTC
TRBJ2-7,TRBD2,-,TRBV20-1,CSARAGAAGASYEQYF,TGCAGTGCTAGAGCCGGGGCAGCGGGAGCGTCCTACGAGCAGTACTTC
TRBJ2-7,TRBD1,-,TRBV7-9,CASSATGNTLYLYEQYF,TGTGCCAGCAGCGCGACAGGGAATACTCTTTATCTCTACGAGCAGTACTTC
TRBJ1-1,-,-,TRBV21-1,CASSTRTDNTEAFF,TGTGCCAGCAGCACTCGGACGGATAACACTGAAGCTTTCTTT
TRBJ2-7,-,-,TRBV12-3/TRBV12-4,CASSSASGYEQYF,TGTGCCAGCAGTTCAGCGTCGGGCTACGAGCAGTACTTC